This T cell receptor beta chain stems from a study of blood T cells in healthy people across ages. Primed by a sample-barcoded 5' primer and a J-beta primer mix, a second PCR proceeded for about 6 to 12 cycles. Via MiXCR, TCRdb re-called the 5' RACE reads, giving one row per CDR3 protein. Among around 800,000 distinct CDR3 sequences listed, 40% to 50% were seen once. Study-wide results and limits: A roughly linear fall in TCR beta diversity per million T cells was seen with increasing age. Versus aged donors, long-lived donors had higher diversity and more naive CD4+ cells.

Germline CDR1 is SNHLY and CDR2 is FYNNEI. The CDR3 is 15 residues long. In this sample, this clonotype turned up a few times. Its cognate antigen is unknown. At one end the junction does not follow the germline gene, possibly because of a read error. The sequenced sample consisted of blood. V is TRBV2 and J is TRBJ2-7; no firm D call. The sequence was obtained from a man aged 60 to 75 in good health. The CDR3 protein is CASRDDVAATYEQYF. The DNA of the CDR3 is TGTGCCAGCCGTGATGATGTGGCAGCAACCTACGAGCAGTACTTC.